Below, 6 T cell receptor beta chains from the same sample are listed, as sequenced in a study of identical twins. TCRdb ran MiXCR on the 5' RACE reads and lists one entry per CDR3 protein. The sample yields 700,000 or so distinct CDR3 sequences, less than 25% seen once. Another study also made use of these data, one on T cells expressing NK-cell markers.

The material sequenced was PBMCs. These receptors all stem from a woman aged 18-35 years in good health.

V gene TRBV6-5 combines with J gene TRBJ2-1; TRBD2 is a possible D gene (6 bases). The CDR3 has 12 residues. The ends were cut back, 4 bases at V and 10 bases at J, with 11 bases in the middle. In germline, CDR1 is MNHEY, CDR2 SVGAGI. The CDR3 sequence: CASSSGVGEQFF. The CDR3 DNA sequence: TGTGCCAGCAGTTCGGGAGTTGGGGAGCAGTTCTTC.

The CDR3 nucleotides are TGTGCCAGCAGCTTCACTTCCCGACCAACCGCCGGACAAGAGACCCAGTACTTC. It is translated as CASSFTSRPTAGQETQYF. The chain carries TRBV5-5 and TRBJ2-5; D is ambiguous. Germline CDR1 reads SGHKS; CDR2 reads YYEKEE (reference sequence). The CDR3 is 18 residues long. Trimming pared 2 bases from V and 2 bases from J, leaving 22 bases between.

A word on this clonotype: One base away lies a much larger clone, so this may be a sequencing read error. The V and J genes are TRBV2 and TRBJ2-1, with TRBD1 matching over 8 bases. This CDR3 contains 13 residues. Germline V gene sequence: CDR1 SNHLY, CDR2 FYNNEI. V lost 9 bases and J lost 8; bases outside the gene matches: 9. CDR3 residues: CARRLTGVYEQFF. In nucleotides, the CDR3 is TGTGCCAGGCGACTGACAGGGGTCTATGAGCAGTTCTTC.

This CDR3 is CAWSAPDQVETQYF. As DNA, the CDR3 is TGTGCCTGGAGTGCCCCGGACCAAGTTGAGACCCAGTACTTC. This rearrangement joins TRBV30 to TRBJ2-5, with D hard to call. There are 14 residues in the CDR3. Germline CDR1 is GTSNPN and CDR2 is SVGIG (reference sequence). V was shortened by 1 base and J by 5 bases, with 14 bases between the two germline ends. Full variable domain (outside the CDR3, taken from reference TRBV30 and TRBJ2-5): SQTIHQWPATLVQPVGSPLSLECTVEGTSNPNLYWYRQAAGRGLQLLFYSVGIGQISSEVPQNLSASRPQDRQFILSSKKLLLSDSGFYLCAWSAPDQVETQYFGPGTRLLVL.

The table lists this clonotype with a few counts. This chain uses TRBV24-1 with TRBJ2-2; TRBD1 is a possible D gene (5 bases). V lost 4 bases and J 3 bases, leaving 20 bases between the germline ends. This CDR3 has 18 residues. Germline CDR1 and CDR2: KGHDR and SFDVKD. The CDR3 nucleotides read TGTGCCACCAGTGACACTGGACGGAAGGGGCCCTACACCGGGGAGCTGTTTTTT. The encoded protein is CATSDTGRKGPYTGELFF.

The chain joins TRBV10-3 to TRBJ2-7; a weak D match, TRBD2 (5 bases). The CDR3 contains 13 residues. In germline, CDR1 is ENHRY, CDR2 SYGVKD. V was shortened by 2 bases and J by 6 bases, with 11 bases between the two germline ends. CDR3 region: CAISEEAEGEQYF. The CDR3 DNA is TGTGCCATCAGTGAGGAGGCTGAGGGCGAGCAGTACTTC.